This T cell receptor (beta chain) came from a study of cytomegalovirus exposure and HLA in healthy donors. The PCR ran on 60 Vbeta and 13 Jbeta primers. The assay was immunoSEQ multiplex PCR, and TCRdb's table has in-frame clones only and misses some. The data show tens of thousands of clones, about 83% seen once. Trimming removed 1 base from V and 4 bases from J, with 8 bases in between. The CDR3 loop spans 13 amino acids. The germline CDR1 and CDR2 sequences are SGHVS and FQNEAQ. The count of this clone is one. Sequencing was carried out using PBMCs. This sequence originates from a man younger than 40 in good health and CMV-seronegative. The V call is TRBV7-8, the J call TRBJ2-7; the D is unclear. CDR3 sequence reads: CASSLEQSYEQYF. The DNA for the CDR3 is TGTGCCAGCAGCTTAGAACAGAGTTACGAGCAGTACTTC.